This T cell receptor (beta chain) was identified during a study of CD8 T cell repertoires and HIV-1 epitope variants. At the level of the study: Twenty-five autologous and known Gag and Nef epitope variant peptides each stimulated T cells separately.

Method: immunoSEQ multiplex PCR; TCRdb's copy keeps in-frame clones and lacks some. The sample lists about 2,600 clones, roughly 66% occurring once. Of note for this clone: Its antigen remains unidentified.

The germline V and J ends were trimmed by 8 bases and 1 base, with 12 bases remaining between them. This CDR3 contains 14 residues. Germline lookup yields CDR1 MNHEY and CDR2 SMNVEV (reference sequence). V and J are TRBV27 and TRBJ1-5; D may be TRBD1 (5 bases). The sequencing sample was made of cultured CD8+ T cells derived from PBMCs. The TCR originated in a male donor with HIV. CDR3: CASREAGSNQPQHF. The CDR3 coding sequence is TGTGCCAGCCGGGAGGCAGGGAGCAATCAGCCCCAGCATTTT.